This TCR beta chain was captured in a study of T cell responses to AZD1222 COVID-19 vaccine. Details on this clone: Antigen specificity is unknown.

Overall study findings and caveats: Nearly half of spike-specific TCRs reportedly target unmutated variant regions.

Clones were sequenced by immunoSEQ multiplex PCR, and TCRdb holds only the in-frame ones, with some missing. The repertoire holds roughly 180,000 clones, with approximately 93% as singletons. The sample consisted of peripheral blood, taken 28 days after the second AZD1222 dose. The sequence derives from an adult who received the AZD1222 COVID-19 vaccine.

DNA of the CDR3: TGTGCCAGCAGTGAACGGCGGGGGGCTTCTAATTCACCCCTCCACTTT. Protein: CASSERRGASNSPLHF. This chain links TRBV6-1 with TRBJ1-6; a possible D gene is TRBD1 (6 bases). Germline lookup yields CDR1 MNHNS and CDR2 SASEGT. V was pared by 2 bases and J by 6 bases, with 14 bases between. The length of the CDR3 is 16 residues.